The 16 T cell receptor beta chains in this list originate from one sample, sequenced in a study of naive and memory T cell subsets. An equimolar mix of two oligonucleotides served as the beta constant-region primer for TRBC1 and TRBC2. The ligated cDNA underwent four PCR rounds using SP2 and nested alpha and beta constant-region primers. TCRdb ran MiXCR on the UMI-ligation and nested PCR reads and lists one entry per CDR3 protein. Among some 30,000 distinct CDR3 sequences listed, 15% to 20% were seen once. The sequenced sample consisted of effector memory CD4+ T cells from blood. Indicated subset: effector memory, CD45RA- CD27-. The receptors shown here come from a human donor in good health.

This clonotype was seen a few times. The chain recombines TRBV20-1 with TRBJ2-7; no definite D call. The CDR3 is made up of 15 amino acids. V shed 3 bases and J shed 3 bases, with 18 bases lying between them. Germline assignment: CDR1 DFQATT and CDR2 SNEGSKA (reference sequence). For the CDR3, the DNA is TGCAGTGCTAGGCCGATCCTCATCGGGCACTACGAGCAGTACTTC. Its protein is CSARPILIGHYEQYF.

This chain uses TRBV7-2 with TRBJ2-4; D is uncertain. Germline V CDR1 and CDR2: SGHTA, FQGNSA. Trimming pared 10 bases from V and 1 base from J, leaving 14 bases between. This CDR3 is 14 amino acids long. Here the CDR3 DNA reads TGTGCCACCCGGGTGGATCGGGCCAAAAACATTCAGTACTTC. Protein sequence: CATRVDRAKNIQYF.

J is TRBJ1-1 and V is TRBV25-1; no definite D call. Germline CDR1 reads MGHDK; CDR2 reads SYGVNS. The CDR3 extends over 14 amino acids. V dropped 0 bases and J dropped 2 bases, with 7 bases sitting between them. CDR3 residues: CASSEYNGNTEAFF. The DNA of the CDR3 is TGTGCCAGCAGTGAATATAACGGCAACACTGAAGCTTTCTTT.

This clonotype was counted ten times or more. V usage is TRBV3-1 and J usage is TRBJ1-2; weak D call: TRBD1 (6 bases). The CDR3 covers 14 residues. Germline V lookup: CDR1 LGHDT, CDR2 YNNKEL (reference sequence). The V and J ends lost 0 bases and 5 bases respectively, with 10 bases between them. CDR3 DNA sequence: TGTGCCAGCAGCCAAGATCCAACAGGGTATGGCTACACCTTC. Encoded protein: CASSQDPTGYGYTF.

This clonotype was detected only a few times. The CDR3 region has the DNA TGCGCCAGCAGCCAAGATCTCGCGTCGCGTGGCTACACCTTC. This encodes CASSQDLASRGYTF. V is TRBV4-3 and J is TRBJ1-2; D unresolved. The germline V and J ends were trimmed by 0 bases and 7 bases, with 12 bases remaining between them. This CDR3 has 14 amino acids. Germline CDR1 and CDR2: LGHNA and YSLEER.

The chain is built from TRBV12-3 or TRBV12-4 and TRBJ2-7; 13 nucleotides line up with TRBD2. The CDR3 extends over 15 amino acids. V shed 5 bases and J 5 bases; nucleotides not matched to a gene: 6. The CDR3 loop is CASSLTSGRAHEQYF. In nucleotides, the CDR3 is TGTGCCAGCAGTCTTACTAGCGGGAGGGCCCACGAGCAGTACTTC.

The chain recombines TRBV10-3 with TRBJ2-7; 9 bases are a match to TRBD1. With 6 bases clipped from V and 3 bases from J, the junction kept 6 bases outside the gene matches. Germline CDR1 ENHRY, CDR2 SYGVKD. The CDR3 is 14 residues long. The CDR3 DNA reads as TGTGCCATCAGCCTGGGACAGGGTGACTACGAGCAGTACTTC. This gives the protein CAISLGQGDYEQYF.

The chain joins TRBV11-1 to TRBJ2-1; TRBD2 matches 7 bases. Germline V lookup: CDR1 SGHAT, CDR2 FQDESV (reference sequence). The CDR3 has 11 residues. V dropped 3 bases and J dropped 14; count of bases not matched to a gene: 4. As DNA, the CDR3 is TGTGCCAGCAGCTTCCGGCGGGAGAAGTTCTTC. Amino acid sequence: CASSFRREKFF.

This clonotype was seen only a few times. The rearrangement links TRBV20-1 to TRBJ2-3; possible D gene TRBD1, 6 bases. V was pared by 6 bases and J by 0 bases, with 13 bases between. CDR1 is DFQATT and CDR2 is SNEGSKA in the germline V gene (reference sequence). This CDR3 region has 14 residues. CDR3 amino acids: CSAEDSFSTDTQYF. The DNA for the CDR3 is TGCAGTGCAGAGGACAGTTTTAGCACAGATACGCAGTATTTT.

This clonotype is labeled as medium-sized. The chain recombines TRBV10-3 with TRBJ1-6, with D perhaps matching TRBD1 (6 bases). This CDR3 is 13 amino acids long. The germline gives CDR1 ENHRY, CDR2 SYGVKD. In DNA form, the CDR3 reads TGTGCGACACAGGGTTTCGATAATTCACCCCTCCACTTT. Its protein product is CATQGFDNSPLHF.

This clonotype was recorded a few times. This chain connects TRBV27 to TRBJ1-1, with D possibly matching TRBD1 (6 bases). The germline CDR1 and CDR2 sequences are MNHEY and SMNVEV (reference sequence). This CDR3 region has 16 residues. The V gene lost 7 bases and the J gene lost 2 bases, with 20 bases spanning the gap. The CDR3 nucleotides read TGTGCCAGCAACAGCGCGGGGGCAGGGATTAACACTGAAGCTTTCTTT. Protein product: CASNSAGAGINTEAFF.

V and J are TRBV9 and TRBJ2-1; 7 bases line up with TRBD2. The CDR3 has 16 amino acids. Germline lookup yields CDR1 SGDLS and CDR2 YYNGEE. V lost 1 base, J lost 5 bases, and 9 bases stayed unmatched. The CDR3 sequence: CASSVTASGGNNEQFF. Written as DNA, the CDR3 is TGTGCCAGCAGCGTAACAGCTAGCGGAGGGAACAATGAGCAGTTCTTC.

The gene calls are TRBV11-2 and TRBJ2-2; 7 bases agree with TRBD1. Trimming cost V 9 bases and J 5 bases; bases outside gene matches: 12. This CDR3 region has 15 residues. The V gene's germline CDR1 is SGHAT and CDR2 FQNNGV. The CDR3 bases are TGTGCCAGTCAGACGGACAGGTTGAATACCGGGGAGCTGTTTTTT. Amino acid sequence: CASQTDRLNTGELFF.

This clonotype ranks as medium-sized (0.01 to 0.1%). J is TRBJ1-1 and V is TRBV7-6; D gene unclear. V was clipped by 5 bases and J by 1 base, with 8 bases between them. The germline gives CDR1 SGHVS, CDR2 FNYEAQ. The CDR3 covers 13 residues. CDR3 amino acids: CASSKAENTEAFF. The CDR3 DNA is TGTGCCAGCAGCAAGGCAGAGAACACTGAAGCTTTCTTT.

This chain uses TRBV6-1 with TRBJ2-5; D might be TRBD1 (5 bases). Germline V gene lookup returns CDR1 MNHNS and CDR2 SASEGT. V was shortened by 1 base and J by 5 bases, with 14 bases between the two germline ends. The CDR3 loop spans 15 amino acids. In nucleotides, the CDR3 is TGTGCCAGCAGTGAAGTTACCAGGGTAAAGGAGACCCAGTACTTC. It codes for CASSEVTRVKETQYF.

This chain uses TRBV29-1 with TRBJ2-5, with D unresolved. V gave up 0 bases and J gave up 4 bases, with 6 bases separating them. In germline, CDR1 is SQVTM, CDR2 ANQGSEA. The CDR3 loop spans 12 amino acids. The CDR3 DNA reads TGCAGCGTTGAAGATCGGACAGAGACCCAGTACTTC. This gives the protein CSVEDRTETQYF. The full variable domain, completed using reference TRBV29-1 and TRBJ2-5, is SAVISQKPSRDICQRGTSLTIQCQVDSQVTMMFWYRQQPGQSLTLIATANQGSEATYESGFVIDKFPISRPNLTFSTLTVSNMSPEDSSIYLCSVEDRTETQYFGPGTRLLVL.